This entry lists 4 T cell receptor beta chains sequenced from one sample in a study of blood T cell repertoires in COVID-19. The protocol was immunoSEQ multiplex PCR, while the TCRdb copy is restricted to in-frame clones and leaves out a portion. The profile shows 200,000 to 300,000 clones, about 90% of them singletons. The material sequenced was peripheral blood. The receptors here all came from a woman between 50 and 59 years old with acute or convalescent COVID-19.

The CDR3 DNA sequence: TGTGCCAGCTCACCAGTTCAGGATGAGCAGTTCTTC. This sequence encodes CASSPVQDEQFF. This chain links TRBV18 with TRBJ2-1; D uncertain. CDR1 is KGHSH, CDR2 LQKENI, per germline. This CDR3 is 12 amino acids long. Trimming took 2 bases from V and 8 from J, leaving 7 bases between them.

This chain uses TRBV2 with TRBJ1-2; TRBD1 might be the D (5 bases). The CDR3 has 14 amino acids. V was trimmed by 5 bases and J by 3 bases, leaving 13 bases between them. Germline CDR1 reads SNHLY; CDR2 reads FYNNEI. CDR3 sequence (DNA): TGTGCCAGCAGTCCAGGACATTTCGACTATGGCTACACCTTC. Translated, it gives CASSPGHFDYGYTF.

The chain joins TRBV18 to TRBJ1-4; 8 nucleotides match TRBD1. The CDR3 has 13 residues. J was trimmed by 6 bases and V by 5 bases; bases with no gene match: 2. Germline V gene data show CDR1 as KGHSH and CDR2 as LQKENI. Here the CDR3 DNA reads TGTGCCAGCTCAGGACAGGGTCATGAAAAACTGTTTTTT. It codes for CASSGQGHEKLFF. The entire variable domain, with the rest obtained from reference TRBV18 and TRBJ1-4, is as follows: NAGVMQNPRHLVRRRGQEARLRCSPMKGHSHVYWYRQLPEEGLKFMVYLQKENIIDESGMPKERFSAEFPKEGPSILRIQQVVRGDSAAYFCASSGQGHEKLFFGSGTQLSVL.

This sequence joins TRBV5-4 and TRBJ2-7, with TRBD1 identical over 7 bases. The junction had 17 bases not matched to a gene; V was cut back by 2 bases and J by 3 bases. Germline-derived CDR1 and CDR2 are SGHNT and YYREEE (reference sequence). This CDR3 is 18 amino acids long. The chain's CDR3 is CASSLSSKYRGFIYEQYF. CDR3 sequence (DNA): TGTGCCAGCAGCTTATCCTCGAAATACAGGGGCTTCATCTACGAGCAGTACTTC.